What follows are 3 T cell receptor beta chains derived from one specimen sequenced in a study of T cells in Graves' hyperthyroidism and ophthalmopathy. Regions amplified from RNA transcripts were the TCR beta CDR3 regions. The primer set for the first-round RT-PCR of the TCR CDR3 was HTBI. TCRdb independently ran MiXCR on the multiplex PCR reads; one entry per CDR3 protein. The sample holds hundreds of thousands of distinct CDR3 sequences, about 45% seen once. Material: peripheral blood or thyroid tissue (not recorded which). These receptors were taken from an adult man with Graves' disease, either hyperthyroidism or ophthalmopathy (not recorded which).

This clonotype has at least ten counts. The gene calls are TRBV9 and TRBJ1-3, with 9 nucleotides matching TRBD1. Trimming removed 3 bases from V and 4 bases from J; junction bases left unmatched: 5. Germline CDR1 is SGDLS and CDR2 is YYNGEE. This CDR3 is 15 amino acids long. The CDR3 DNA is TGTGCCAGCAGCGAACAGGGGGCATCGGGAAACACCATATATTTT. Translation gives CASSEQGASGNTIYF.

This sequence joins TRBV20-1 and TRBJ2-7; tentative D call: TRBD2 (8 bases). The CDR3 has 15 amino acids. From germline, CDR1 is DFQATT and CDR2 SNEGSKA (reference sequence). Deletions cut 1 base from V and 5 bases from J, with 18 bases between. CDR3 sequence: CSARAGRGRANEQYF. CDR3 coding DNA: TGCAGTGCTAGAGCCGGGAGGGGGCGAGCCAACGAGCAGTACTTC.

This clonotype has a count of ten or more. This rearrangement joins TRBV29-1 to TRBJ1-1; 7 nucleotides line up with TRBD1. The trim removed 6 bases at V and 1 base at J, leaving 5 bases unmatched. Germline V gives CDR1 SQVTM, CDR2 ANQGSEA. This CDR3 comprises 13 residues. CDR3 coding DNA: TGCAGCGTGATGGACAGGAGGAACACTGAAGCTTTCTTT. This encodes CSVMDRRNTEAFF.